This T cell receptor beta chain was retrieved from a study of cytomegalovirus exposure and HLA in healthy donors. TCRdb's table, derived via immunoSEQ multiplex PCR, lists solely in-frame clones and lacks some. The sample records approximately 97,000 clones, about 94% being singletons. The sequencing sample was made of PBMCs. The sequence came from a woman under 40 in good health and CMV-seropositive.

The CDR3 DNA follows: TGCGCCAGCAGCTTGGGTGGGCACTCTAGCACAGATACGCAGTATTTT. This gives the protein CASSLGGHSSTDTQYF. This chain connects TRBV5-1 to TRBJ2-3; D unresolved. The CDR3 is 16 residues long. Germline V gene lookup returns CDR1 SGHRS and CDR2 YFSETQ. Trimming shortened V by 0 bases and J by 0 bases, and 11 bases separated the two germline ends.